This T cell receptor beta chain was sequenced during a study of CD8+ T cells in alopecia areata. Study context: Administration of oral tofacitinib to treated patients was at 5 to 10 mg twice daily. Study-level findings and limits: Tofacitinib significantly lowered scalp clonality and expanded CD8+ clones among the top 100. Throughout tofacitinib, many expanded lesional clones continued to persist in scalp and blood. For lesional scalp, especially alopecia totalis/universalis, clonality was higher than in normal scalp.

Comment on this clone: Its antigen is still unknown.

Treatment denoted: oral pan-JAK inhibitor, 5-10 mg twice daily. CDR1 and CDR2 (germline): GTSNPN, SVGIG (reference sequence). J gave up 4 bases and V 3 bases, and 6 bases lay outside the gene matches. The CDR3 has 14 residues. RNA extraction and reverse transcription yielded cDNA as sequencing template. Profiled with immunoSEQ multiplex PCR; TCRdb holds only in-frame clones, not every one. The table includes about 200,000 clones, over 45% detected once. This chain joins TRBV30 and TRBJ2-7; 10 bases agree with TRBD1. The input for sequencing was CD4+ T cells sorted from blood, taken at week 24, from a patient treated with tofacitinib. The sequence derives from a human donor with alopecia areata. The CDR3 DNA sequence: TGTGCCTGGAGGGGACAGGGGTTACAATACGAGCAGTACTTC. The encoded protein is CAWRGQGLQYEQYF. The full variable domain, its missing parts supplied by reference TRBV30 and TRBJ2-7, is SQTIHQWPATLVQPVGSPLSLECTVEGTSNPNLYWYRQAAGRGLQLLFYSVGIGQISSEVPQNLSASRPQDRQFILSSKKLLLSDSGFYLCAWRGQGLQYEQYFGPGTRLTVT.